These 6 T cell receptor beta chains came from one sample sequenced in a study of blood T cells in healthy people across ages. With a J-beta primer mix and a sample-barcoded 5' primer, a second PCR ran roughly 6 to 11 cycles. TCRdb analysed the 5' RACE reads with MiXCR anew, one entry per CDR3 protein. The profile shows 450,000 to 700,000 distinct CDR3 sequences, roughly 29% of them singletons. The sequenced material came from blood. The receptors shown here come from a woman aged 70 to 79 in good health.

The chain carries TRBV28 and TRBJ1-5, with D uncertain. V was shortened by 8 bases and J by 7 bases, with 18 bases between the two germline ends. The CDR3 runs to 14 residues. The germline V gene encodes CDR1 MDHEN and CDR2 SYDVKM. CDR3 DNA: TGTGCCAGCTCCTCCCGGGCGGGAAACCAGCCCCAGCATTTT. Its protein product is CASSSRAGNQPQHF.

The chain is built from TRBV7-3 and TRBJ2-3, with D unclear. Germline values: CDR1 SGHTA, CDR2 FQGTGA. Trimming shortened V by 6 bases and J by 2 bases, and 9 bases separated the two germline ends. The CDR3 has 13 residues. Here the CDR3 DNA reads TGTGCCAGCAGGCAGGACGCCACAGATACGCAGTATTTT. Translating gives CASRQDATDTQYF.

CDR3 sequence: CARGARPNTGELFF. The CDR3 DNA sequence: TGTGCCAGGGGGGCGAGACCGAACACCGGGGAGCTGTTTTTT. The gene calls are TRBV25-1 and TRBJ2-2; TRBD1 might be the D (6 bases). V gave up 9 bases and J gave up 0 bases, with 11 bases separating them. The CDR3 is 14 amino acids. Germline CDR1 MGHDK, CDR2 SYGVNS.

V is TRBV4-3 and J is TRBJ1-2, with D possibly being TRBD1 (6 bases). Germline CDR1 LGHNA, CDR2 YSLEER. Trimming removed 1 base from V and 4 bases from J, with 16 bases in between. The CDR3 loop spans 16 amino acids. CDR3 sequence (DNA): TGCGCCAGCAGCCAAGCGCCGGACAGCGGCGGCTATGGCTACACCTTC. This codes for CASSQAPDSGGYGYTF.

V gene TRBV6-5 combines with J gene TRBJ1-3; D is unclear. Per germline, CDR1 MNHEY and CDR2 SVGAGI. The CDR3 loop spans 15 amino acids. The V end lost 2 bases, the J end lost 3 bases, and 11 bases lay between the germline ends. The CDR3 region is CASSYKGLGGNTIYF. The CDR3 DNA reads TGTGCCAGCAGTTACAAGGGTTTGGGTGGAAACACCATATATTTT.

This clonotype was found a few times. The rearrangement joins TRBV7-6 to TRBJ1-2, with D tentatively TRBD1 (6 bases). Germline loops: CDR1 SGHVS, CDR2 FNYEAQ. CDR3 length: 15 residues. The V gene lost 2 bases and the J gene lost 1 base, with 11 bases spanning the gap. DNA of the CDR3: TGTGCCAGCAGCTTACAACAGGGTCTTAACTATGGCTACACCTTC. Its protein product is CASSLQQGLNYGYTF.